The sequence of this T cell receptor (beta chain) was determined in a study of T cells in Graves' hyperthyroidism and ophthalmopathy. This clonotype has ten or more counts. It was RNA transcripts that yielded the amplified TCR beta CDR3 regions. A set of HTBI primers served as the primers for a first-round RT-PCR of the TCR CDR3. TCRdb reanalysed the multiplex PCR reads using MiXCR and keeps one entry per CDR3 protein. This table holds around 350,000 distinct CDR3 sequences, 15% to 20% found once. The V end was cut by 0 bases, the J end by 8 bases, with 16 bases between. Germline-derived CDR1 and CDR2 are MNHNS and SASEGT. CDR3 length: 15 amino acids.

This TCR was recovered from a woman in her late teens or twenties with Graves' hyperthyroidism. The rearrangement uses TRBV6-1 and TRBJ1-2; D possibly corresponds to TRBD1 (6 bases). The sample taken for sequencing was blood. The CDR3 protein is CASSEASAGAKGYTF. The CDR3, as DNA: TGTGCCAGCAGTGAAGCGAGTGCGGGGGCAAAAGGCTACACCTTC.